Reported below is one T cell receptor (beta chain). Its antigen is unknown. Base qualities are missing; no much larger clone stands one base away. Library creation used PCR. Instrument used: HiSeq X Ten. High-throughput sequencing was used to characterize TCR repertoires. TCRdb reprocessing: public reads trimmed at Q25 with fastp, clones called with MiXCR, in-frame beta chains kept. Every CDR3 protein is listed once, alongside the most common genes and DNA of its rows. This sample holds 13,000 or so distinct CDR3 sequences; approximately 51% were observed only once. 16% of the sample belongs to the ten largest clones. The sample belongs to a study of esophageal squamous cell carcinoma under preoperative chemotherapy (dated by TCRdb to 2017 to 2018). Describing the broader study: Both tumor-infiltrating lymphocytes and peripheral blood T cells had their TCR repertoires profiled in the study. Several patients with primary esophageal squamous cell carcinoma were included in the cohort. Repertoires from samples collected before paclitaxel-nedaplatin therapy were compared with repertoires from samples collected after the therapy. The study assessed how paclitaxel-nedaplatin chemotherapy affected T-cell receptor repertoires in patients with esophageal squamous cell carcinoma.

Reading the germline V gene gives CDR1 MNHNS and CDR2 SASEGT. Trimming accounts for 3 bases at V and 10 bases at J, while the number of junction bases matched to no gene is 3. Counted from cysteine to phenylalanine, this CDR3 has 12 amino acids. Left in the record is the CDR3 DNA by itself, 36 bases read in frame from the first base. The sample's time point, from its label and the paper: before preoperative PTX-NDP chemotherapy. Paclitaxel-nedaplatin was administered to patients as preoperative chemotherapy before surgery. Overall study outcomes, separate from this receptor: A significant increase in TCR diversity was observed in peripheral T cells after chemotherapy, whereas no such increase was observed in tumor-infiltrating lymphocytes. Post-treatment tumor-infiltrating lymphocytes appeared to be derived in part from peripheral T cells migrating into the tumor, rather than solely from local clonal changes. Only 4 or 5 patients with esophageal squamous cell carcinoma were analyzed, making for a small cohort. Immediate and substantial changes in clonotype frequency were induced by paclitaxel-nedaplatin therapy, and contraction rather than amplification was more likely to be observed among abundant clones.

The chain couples TRBV6-1 to TRBJ2-1, with TRBD1 identical over 7 junction bases. The clonotype comes from a human donor with esophageal squamous cell carcinoma. The donor label of this sample is uncertain. Sampling was done from a patient given preoperative chemotherapy. In nucleotide form, the sequence is TGTGCCAGCAGTGACCGGACAGGCGAGCAGTTCTTC. Its amino acids are CASSDRTGEQFF.